This T cell receptor (beta chain) was recorded in a study of blood T cell repertoires in COVID-19. The wider study: Some COVID-19 samples were acute and others convalescent; all came from the United States, Italy and Spain. Nucleic acid was either cDNA or gDNA, and it came from T cells, B-cell-depleted T cells, or PBMCs.

Authors' processing steps: Cell counts per sample came from amplifying reference gene primers. Sequencing used immunoSEQ multiplex PCR; TCRdb keeps in-frame clones, though not all of them. The V and J calls and clone size were taken over from that table, and D and trimming were inferred from the DNA. The sample contains around 95,000 clones, about 90% of which appear only once. Per the germline V gene, CDR1 is SGHRS and CDR2 is YFSETQ. The CDR3 consists of 12 residues. V lost 7 bases and J lost 1; bases outside the gene matches: 0. This clone was counted only a few times. The chain uses TRBV5-1 and TRBJ1-1; 8 nucleotides align to TRBD1. This TCR was sampled from a man between 25 and 39 years old in a cohort sampled during active COVID-19. The sample was peripheral blood. Here the CDR3 DNA reads TGCGCCAGCGGGACAGGGAACACTGAAGCTTTCTTT. It yields the protein CASGTGNTEAFF.